This TCR beta chain is from a study of regulatory T cells in long-lasting Graves disease (dated by TCRdb to the early 2020s). Background for the entire study: Persistent Graves' disease was defined as persistently positive TSH receptor autoantibodies together with antithyroid drug treatment for over 5 years. This study used TCR sequencing and RNA sequencing of peripheral blood to compare persistent Graves' disease patients against newly diagnosed Graves' disease patients. The study was registered as a clinical trial and conducted in China. TCR sequencing covered some 13 persistent and some 20 newly diagnosed Graves' disease patients, some 33 samples in total. On average, persistent Graves' disease patients in the clinical cohort had been on antithyroid drugs for approximately 10 years.

Per the germline V gene, SGHTA is the CDR1 and FQGNSA is the CDR2. Germline trimming: 6 bases from V, 1 base from J; junction bases outside gene matches: 2. The CDR3 extends over 13 residues, inclusive of both ends. The only DNA kept is the CDR3, 39 bases in frame from the first base. The full study reports these points: Persistent disease showed preferential use of TRBV28, TRBJ1-2 and TRBJ2-5, whereas newly diagnosed disease favored TRBV20-1 and TRBJ2-1. Compared with newly diagnosed patients, patients with persistent Graves' disease had lower TCR Shannon entropy and fewer highly expanded clones, which suggests clonal expansion. The study examined only peripheral blood because the primary lesion, thyroid tissue, could not be accessed. Only the TCR beta chain was sequenced and analyzed. The authors acknowledged the small sample size as a limitation that may reduce accuracy. Patients with persistent disease shared more public clonotypes (under 3,000) than newly diagnosed patients did (more than 900).

The protocol used for the library was multiplex PCR. For sequencing, an Illumina HiSeq 4000 was employed. CDR3 regions were amplified by Arm-PCR with iRepertoire HTBI primers to construct TCR beta libraries. Before sequencing, the PCR products underwent gel purification. In the original analysis: Across samples, roughly 60 TRBV and 15 or so TRBJ segments were identified and used for gene usage analysis of CDR3 amino acid clonotypes. COPE and FqMerger were used to merge the filtered high-quality paired reads into contigs. BLAST was used to align contigs to IMGT TRBV, TRBD and TRBJ reference genes, and CDR3 was defined according to IMGT. Any clonotype with a frequency above 0.1% was counted as a highly expanded clone. Shannon entropy was used to measure repertoire diversity, and the Gini coefficient was used to measure V-J evenness. A clonotype was considered public if more than one individual shared it. Clones were called with MiXCR by TCRdb after fastp trimmed the public reads at Q25, and only in-frame beta chains were retained. Rows are unified per CDR3 protein, each entry keeping the most common DNA and genes. In this record, the V and J calls reflect TCRdb's handling and not the investigators' own analysis. The sample table records fewer than 400,000 distinct CDR3 sequences; around 20% of these occur just once. In total, the top ten clones hold less than 25% of the sample.

This specimen's time point label, per the study, means: persistent/refractory GD, antithyroid drugs over 5 years with positive TRAb. For both TCR sequencing and RNA sequencing, RNA was extracted from PBMCs in TRIzol. The diagnosis of Graves' disease followed American Thyroid Association guidelines. Recruitment of patients was carried out at an endocrinology department in Xi'an, China. Each patient gave approximately 9.7 milliliters of peripheral blood, collected in an EDTA anticoagulant tube. PBMCs were isolated by Ficoll Paque Plus density gradient separation without further T cell sorting. An Agilent 2100 Bioanalyzer and agarose gel were used to check RNA quality, while a NanoDrop 2000 measured RNA concentration. About this clonotype: No cognate antigen has been identified for it. A clone one base away is much larger, so this may be a read error. Here the CDR3 omits its conserved ending phenylalanine or tryptophan, so a read error is the likely source.

The sample in question was peripheral blood mononuclear cells (PBMCs), obtained when the disease was refractory, from a patient treated with antithyroid drugs. Recombination joined TRBV7-2 with TRBJ2-7; a stretch of 8 junction bases matches TRBD1. This TCR was recovered from a female donor with Graves disease. The DNA reads as follows: TGTGCCAGCAGTCGGGACAGGTCCTACGAGCAGTACTCC. It translates to CASSRDRSYEQYS.